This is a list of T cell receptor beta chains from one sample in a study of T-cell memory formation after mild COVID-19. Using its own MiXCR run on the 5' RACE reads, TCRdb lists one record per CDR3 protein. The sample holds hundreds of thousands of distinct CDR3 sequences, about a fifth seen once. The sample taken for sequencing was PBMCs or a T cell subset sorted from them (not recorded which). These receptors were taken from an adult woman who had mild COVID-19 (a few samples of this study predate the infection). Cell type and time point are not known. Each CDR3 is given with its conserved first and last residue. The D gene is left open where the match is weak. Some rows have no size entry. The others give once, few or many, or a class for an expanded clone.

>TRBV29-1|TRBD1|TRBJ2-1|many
TGCAGCGTTACCGGGACAGGATACAATGAGCAGTTCTTC
CSVTGTGYNEQFF
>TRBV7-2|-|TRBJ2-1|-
TGTGCCAGCAGCACAAGAAGGAGGGTGGGCTCCTACAATGAGCAGTTCTTC
CASSTRRRVGSYNEQFF
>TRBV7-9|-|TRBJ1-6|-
TGTGCCAGCAGCCCTGAACAGTATAATTCACCCCTCCACTTT
CASSPEQYNSPLHF
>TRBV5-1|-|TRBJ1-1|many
TGCGCCAGCAGCTTGGAATGGGGACCGAACACTGAAGCTTTCTTT
CASSLEWGPNTEAFF
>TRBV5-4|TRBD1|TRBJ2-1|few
TGTGCCAGCAGCTGGTTCACAGGGGGTTCTACAGAGCAGTTCTTC
CASSWFTGGSTEQFF
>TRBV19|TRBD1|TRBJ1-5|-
TGTGCCAGTAGTACTCAGGACAGGGTAGGACGGTTAAATCAGCCCCAGCATTTT
CASSTQDRVGRLNQPQHF
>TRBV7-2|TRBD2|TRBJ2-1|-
TGTGCCAGCAGCTTGAGCGGGACTCAGGCTCATGAGCAGTTCTTC
CASSLSGTQAHEQFF
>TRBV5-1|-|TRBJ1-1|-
TGCGCCAGCAGCTTGGATGGACAGATGGCTTTCTTT
CASSLDGQMAFF
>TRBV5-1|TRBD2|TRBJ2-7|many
TGCGCCAGCAGCGTCGGGACTAGCGTACTCGAGCAGTACTTC
CASSVGTSVLEQYF
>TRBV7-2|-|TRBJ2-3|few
TGTGCCAGCAGCGCGGGGTTTAGCACAGATACGCAGTATTTT
CASSAGFSTDTQYF
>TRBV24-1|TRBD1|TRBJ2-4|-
TGTGCCACCAGTGCAGAGACAGGGGGTATTCAGTACTTC
CATSAETGGIQYF
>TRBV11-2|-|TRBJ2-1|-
TGTGCCAGCAGCCCGGCTCTCGGTTCCTACAATGAGCAGTTCTTC
CASSPALGSYNEQFF
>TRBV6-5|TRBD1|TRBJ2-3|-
TGTGCCAGCAGGACCCGACAGGGTCGGGGAAATACGCAGTATTTT
CASRTRQGRGNTQYF
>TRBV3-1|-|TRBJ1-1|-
TGTGCCAGCAGCCAAGGGGGGTTAGAAGCTTTCTTT
CASSQGGLEAFF
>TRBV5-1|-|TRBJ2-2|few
TGCGCCAGCAGCTTGGACAGTCCGAACACCGGGGAGCTGTTTTTT
CASSLDSPNTGELFF